This TCR beta chain was recorded in a study of CD4 T cells in relation to SARS-CoV-2 and coronaviruses. Regarding this clone: Its antigen is not identified.

Unexposed donor CD4+ T cells date from about 2010-2018, before the COVID-19 pandemic. CD4+ T cells were isolated from the cells after 10 days of culture. Sequencing used immunoSEQ multiplex PCR; TCRdb keeps in-frame clones, though not all of them. The sample yields roughly 25,000 clones, around 80% seen once. V lost 7 bases to trimming and J lost 2 bases; unmatched junction nucleotides: 5. Germline V CDR1 and CDR2: MNHEY, SVGAGI. The CDR3 consists of 14 residues. The clonotype comes from a human donor in good health. Source material: CD4+ T cells from PBMCs, cultured in vitro. This rearrangement joins TRBV6-5 to TRBJ2-7; TRBD2 agrees at 10 bases. The CDR3 sequence is CASIGLAAPYEQYF. CDR3 nucleotides: TGTGCCAGCATTGGACTAGCGGCCCCCTACGAGCAGTACTTC.